A single sample is the source of the 20 T cell receptor beta chains below, sequenced in a study of T cells after yellow fever vaccination (dated by TCRdb to 2018 to 2020). The treatment or condition label, read with the paper, signifies: live attenuated yellow fever vaccine strain. Libraries were constructed by 5' RACE. The sequencer listed for this sample is Illumina HiSeq 2500. Using fastp trimming at Q25 and MiXCR clonotype assembly, TCRdb reanalyzed the public sequencing data and kept in-frame beta chains. Each CDR3 protein appears once, grouped with its most common genes and DNA. The sample includes 68,000 or so distinct CDR3 sequences, with approximately 7% observed a single time. Jointly, the top ten make up 30% to 45% of the sample. Sequences were derived from CD8+ T cells sorted from PBMCs, sampled 35 to 50 days after the first yellow fever vaccination. The receptors shown here come from a man between 18 and 35 years old who received the YFV17D yellow fever vaccine.

This clonotype was detected many times. The chain carries TRBV27 and TRBJ2-5; D remains unclear. Between the trimmed V and J ends, which lost 5 bases and 5 bases, there was a span of 18 bases. CDR3 length equals 15 residues. Germline values: CDR1 MNHEY, CDR2 SMNVEV (reference sequence). CDR3 in DNA: TGTGCCAGCAGTCCCCTGGCGGTGCCAAGGGAGACCCAGTACTTC. As protein: CASSPLAVPRETQYF.

The chain joins TRBV20-1 to TRBJ1-1; possible D gene TRBD1, 5 bases. Germline values: CDR1 DFQATT, CDR2 SNEGSKA (reference sequence). Deletions cut 3 bases from V and 4 bases from J, with 18 bases between. The CDR3 runs to 15 residues. The CDR3 here is CSASPIGRDVTEAFF. CDR3 coding DNA: TGCAGTGCTAGCCCAATAGGGCGGGACGTCACTGAAGCTTTCTTT.

Note on this clonotype: A much larger clone differs from this one at a single base, so this may be a read error. Here the CDR3 reads CSASDHTEDYGYTF. The CDR3 DNA follows: TGCAGTGCTAGCGATCACACAGAAGACTATGGCTACACCTTC. This rearrangement joins TRBV20-1 to TRBJ1-2; D call uncertain. This CDR3 spans 14 amino acids. Trimming stripped 3 bases from V and 3 bases from J, with 14 bases between. Germline V gene lookup returns CDR1 DFQATT and CDR2 SNEGSKA (reference sequence).

The chain recombines TRBV24-1 with TRBJ1-1; D gene uncertain. Germline CDR1 KGHDR, CDR2 SFDVKD. The CDR3 length is 10 residues. V lost 7 bases and J 7 bases, leaving 6 bases between the germline ends. CDR3 in amino acids: CATRFGEAFF. CDR3 nucleotides: TGTGCCACCAGATTCGGTGAAGCTTTCTTT.

V gene TRBV18 combines with J gene TRBJ1-5, with 7 bases that match TRBD1. Per germline, CDR1 KGHSH and CDR2 LQKENI. The V segment lost 6 bases and the J segment 0 bases; nucleotides outside the gene matches: 14. This CDR3 spans 18 amino acids. CDR3 residues: CASSGDSQKLNSNQPQHF. The CDR3, as DNA: TGTGCCAGCTCCGGGGACAGCCAGAAACTTAATAGCAATCAGCCCCAGCATTTT.

The sample holds a few counts of this clonotype. CDR3: CASSPTGTQPQHF. The CDR3 DNA sequence: TGTGCCAGCAGTCCCACAGGTACTCAGCCCCAGCATTTT. The chain has TRBV27 and TRBJ1-5; perhaps TRBD1 as D (5 bases). Germline V gene data show CDR1 as MNHEY and CDR2 as SMNVEV (reference sequence). The CDR3 extends over 13 amino acids. V lost 5 bases to trimming and J lost 6 bases, with 11 bases between them.

This clonotype was observed many times. Compared with germline, one end of the junction differs, possibly owing to a read error. The genes are TRBV12-3 or TRBV12-4 and TRBJ2-1; the D is unclear. This CDR3 has 12 amino acids. This chain's CDR3 is CATQFGYNEQFF. The CDR3 nucleotides are TGTGCCACCCAGTTTGGCTACAATGAGCAGTTCTTT.

The V gene is TRBV7-3, the J gene TRBJ2-1; perhaps TRBD1 as D (5 bases). Trimming pared 5 bases from V and 5 bases from J, leaving 16 bases between. This CDR3 is built from 15 residues. Germline assignment: CDR1 SGHTA and CDR2 FQGTGA. CDR3 residues: CASSPEGARDNEQFF. CDR3 sequence (DNA): TGTGCCAGCAGCCCAGAAGGGGCCCGGGACAATGAGCAGTTCTTC.

This clonotype was seen ten or more times. The rearrangement joins TRBV6-2 or TRBV6-3 to TRBJ2-3, with no clear D. V was shortened by 5 bases and J by 2 bases, with 11 bases between the two germline ends. This CDR3 spans 14 amino acids. Germline V gene lookup returns CDR1 MNHEY and CDR2 SVGEGT. The CDR3 here is CASSRTRPTDTQYF. The CDR3 nucleotides read TGTGCCAGCAGTCGGACCCGACCCACAGATACGCAGTATTTT.

V gene TRBV7-8 combines with J gene TRBJ2-4; no reliable D call. The germline gives CDR1 SGHVS, CDR2 FQNEAQ. Between the trimmed V and J ends, which lost 4 bases and 5 bases, there was a span of 12 bases. The CDR3 covers 14 residues. As DNA, the CDR3 is TGTGCCAGCAGCTCTGCGTCTCTAGAAAACATTCAGTACTTC. Protein sequence: CASSSASLENIQYF.

This clonotype was seen more than once but under ten times. This chain uses TRBV29-1 with TRBJ2-7, with D perhaps assigned TRBD1 or TRBD2 (6 bases each). V was cut by 6 bases and J by 5 bases, with 32 bases left in between. CDR3 length equals 18 residues. The germline V gene has CDR1 SQVTM and CDR2 ANQGSEA. CDR3 coding DNA: TGCAGCGTGGCCGCAGTAATGGGACGCGAGGGGGGTTATGACGAGCAGTACTTC. Translated: CSVAAVMGREGGYDEQYF.

This clonotype occurred many times. Here the CDR3 reads CASSSFDRTDTDTQYF. The CDR3 DNA is TGTGCCAGCAGCTCCTTCGACAGAACTGACACAGATACGCAGTATTTT. This rearrangement joins TRBV7-9 to TRBJ2-3; possibly TRBD1 for D (5 bases). CDR3 size: 16 residues. The V gene lost 4 bases and the J gene lost 2 bases, with 16 bases spanning the gap. Germline values: CDR1 SEHNR, CDR2 FQNEAQ (reference sequence).

This clonotype was recorded at least ten times. The chain couples TRBV9 to TRBJ1-6, with D tentatively TRBD1 (5 bases). With 6 bases removed from V and 6 bases from J, the gap between germline ends came to 19 bases. This CDR3 contains 16 residues. Germline loops: CDR1 SGDLS, CDR2 YYNGEE. CDR3 residues: CASTVGGSSRNSPLHF. The CDR3, as DNA: TGTGCCAGCACCGTGGGGGGGAGTTCACGTAATTCACCCCTCCACTTT.

This clonotype was detected only a few times. V gene TRBV7-9 combines with J gene TRBJ2-1; D is unresolved. CDR1 and CDR2 (germline): SEHNR, FQNEAQ (reference sequence). The CDR3 is made up of 16 amino acids. V was shortened by 2 bases and J by 7 bases, with 18 bases between the two germline ends. The CDR3 protein is CASSLYRGLTANEQFF. The DNA for the CDR3 is TGTGCCAGCAGCTTATATCGTGGCCTTACGGCTAATGAGCAGTTCTTC.

A remark on this clonotype: A single base separates this from a much larger clone, so it may be a read error. As DNA, the CDR3 is TGTGCCAGCAGTTACTCGGGGAGGGAACAGCCCCAGCATTTT. Translating gives CASSYSGREQPQHF. This chain joins TRBV6-5 and TRBJ1-5; D not certain. Trimming took 0 bases from V and 7 from J, leaving 10 bases between them. CDR1 MNHEY and CDR2 SVGAGI come from the germline V gene. There are 14 residues in the CDR3.

This clonotype was found many times. The genes are TRBV7-9 and TRBJ2-3, with D tentatively TRBD2 (5 bases). Trimming pared 4 bases from V and 2 bases from J, leaving 19 bases between. Germline lookup yields CDR1 SEHNR and CDR2 FQNEAQ (reference sequence). CDR3 length: 17 residues. The CDR3 spells CASSSPGETTDTDTQYF. The CDR3 DNA follows: TGTGCCAGCAGCTCCCCAGGTGAGACTACAGACACAGATACGCAGTATTTT.

As regards this clonotype: A much larger clone lies a single base off, so this may be a read error. V usage is TRBV5-1 and J usage is TRBJ1-2; possibly TRBD1 for D (5 bases). CDR1 and CDR2 (germline): SGHRS, YFSETQ. Between the trimmed V and J ends, which lost 4 bases and 8 bases, there was a span of 18 bases. This CDR3 has 14 residues. CDR3 loop: CASSHGHGALGYTF. The DNA for the CDR3 is TGCGCCAGCAGCCATGGACACGGGGCTCTCGGCTACACCTTC.

This clonotype occurred a few times. Germline is not matched at one junction end, which may reflect a read error. This CDR3 reads CAISPGLLHNEQFF. The CDR3 coding sequence is TGTGCCATCAGCCCCGGGCTCCTGCACAATGAGCAGTTCTTC. The chain has TRBV5-6 and TRBJ2-1; D is undetermined. The CDR3 extends over 14 amino acids. In germline, CDR1 is SGHDT, CDR2 YYEEEE.

The chain is built from TRBV28 and TRBJ2-3; TRBD1 is a possible D gene (5 bases). The V end was cut by 3 bases, the J end by 2 bases, with 9 bases between. Looked up from germline, CDR1 is MDHEN and CDR2 is SYDVKM. The CDR3 is 14 residues long. CDR3 sequence (DNA): TGTGCCAGCAGTTTTCAGGGAACCACAGATACGCAGTATTTT. It is translated as CASSFQGTTDTQYF.

This clonotype occurred many times. The chain joins TRBV10-2 to TRBJ2-7; D tentatively fits TRBD1 or TRBD2 (5 bases each). V lost 7 bases, J lost 6 bases, and 19 bases lay in between. This CDR3 has 14 residues. CDR1 and CDR2 from the germline V gene are WSHSY and SAAADI. The CDR3 bases are TGCGCCAGCACTCCCCCGGGACCGGGTGGCGAGCAGTACTTC. Protein product: CASTPPGPGGEQYF.